This T cell receptor beta chain was recovered during a study of shared clonotypes between healthy human individuals. The length of the CDR3 is 14 residues. The V and J ends lost 1 base and 4 bases, in that order; junction bases with no gene match: 3. CDR1 LGHNT and CDR2 FRNRAP come from the germline V gene. Clones were sequenced by immunoSEQ multiplex PCR, and TCRdb holds only the in-frame ones, with some missing. The sample lists roughly 2.5 million clones; more than 90% were seen once. Sequences were obtained from naive CD4+ T cells sorted from blood. Indicated subset: CD45RA+ positively selected. The rearrangement links TRBV12-5 to TRBJ1-2; 7 bases are shared with TRBD1. This receptor was obtained from a man between 18 and 29 years old in good health. The CDR3 sequence is CASGLGTGPYGYTF. CDR3 in DNA: TGTGCTAGTGGTTTGGGGACAGGACCCTATGGCTACACCTTC.